These 2 T cell receptor beta chains originate from one sample sequenced in a study of CD8 T cells in ankylosing spondylitis. Study-wide results and limits: About 8 highly homologous variants formed a TCR beta motif that appeared characteristic of ankylosing spondylitis blood.

Their antigens are not known. TCRdb used MiXCR to reprocess the 5' RACE reads, holding one entry per CDR3 protein. The sample consists of fewer than 550,000 distinct CDR3 sequences, roughly 5.3% of them appearing once. Sequenced: blood, either unsorted or a sorted T cell fraction (not recorded which). The receptor set was obtained from a male donor with ankylosing spondylitis.

This clonotype came up many times. J is TRBJ2-3 and V is TRBV9; D unresolved. V gave up 6 bases and J gave up 6 bases, with 8 bases separating them. The germline gives CDR1 SGDLS, CDR2 YYNGEE. This CDR3 is 11 amino acids long. This chain's CDR3 is CASTASDTQYF. The CDR3 bases are TGTGCCAGCACAGCCAGCGATACGCAGTATTTT.

V usage is TRBV20-1 and J usage is TRBJ2-3, with 8 nucleotides matching TRBD2. The CDR3 consists of 15 residues. Germline CDR1 reads DFQATT; CDR2 reads SNEGSKA (reference sequence). J lost 6 bases, V lost 7 bases, and 15 bases had no gene match. CDR3 loop: CSETRSREGGDTQYF. CDR3 nucleotide sequence: TGCAGTGAGACACGGTCCCGGGAGGGCGGTGATACGCAGTATTTT.